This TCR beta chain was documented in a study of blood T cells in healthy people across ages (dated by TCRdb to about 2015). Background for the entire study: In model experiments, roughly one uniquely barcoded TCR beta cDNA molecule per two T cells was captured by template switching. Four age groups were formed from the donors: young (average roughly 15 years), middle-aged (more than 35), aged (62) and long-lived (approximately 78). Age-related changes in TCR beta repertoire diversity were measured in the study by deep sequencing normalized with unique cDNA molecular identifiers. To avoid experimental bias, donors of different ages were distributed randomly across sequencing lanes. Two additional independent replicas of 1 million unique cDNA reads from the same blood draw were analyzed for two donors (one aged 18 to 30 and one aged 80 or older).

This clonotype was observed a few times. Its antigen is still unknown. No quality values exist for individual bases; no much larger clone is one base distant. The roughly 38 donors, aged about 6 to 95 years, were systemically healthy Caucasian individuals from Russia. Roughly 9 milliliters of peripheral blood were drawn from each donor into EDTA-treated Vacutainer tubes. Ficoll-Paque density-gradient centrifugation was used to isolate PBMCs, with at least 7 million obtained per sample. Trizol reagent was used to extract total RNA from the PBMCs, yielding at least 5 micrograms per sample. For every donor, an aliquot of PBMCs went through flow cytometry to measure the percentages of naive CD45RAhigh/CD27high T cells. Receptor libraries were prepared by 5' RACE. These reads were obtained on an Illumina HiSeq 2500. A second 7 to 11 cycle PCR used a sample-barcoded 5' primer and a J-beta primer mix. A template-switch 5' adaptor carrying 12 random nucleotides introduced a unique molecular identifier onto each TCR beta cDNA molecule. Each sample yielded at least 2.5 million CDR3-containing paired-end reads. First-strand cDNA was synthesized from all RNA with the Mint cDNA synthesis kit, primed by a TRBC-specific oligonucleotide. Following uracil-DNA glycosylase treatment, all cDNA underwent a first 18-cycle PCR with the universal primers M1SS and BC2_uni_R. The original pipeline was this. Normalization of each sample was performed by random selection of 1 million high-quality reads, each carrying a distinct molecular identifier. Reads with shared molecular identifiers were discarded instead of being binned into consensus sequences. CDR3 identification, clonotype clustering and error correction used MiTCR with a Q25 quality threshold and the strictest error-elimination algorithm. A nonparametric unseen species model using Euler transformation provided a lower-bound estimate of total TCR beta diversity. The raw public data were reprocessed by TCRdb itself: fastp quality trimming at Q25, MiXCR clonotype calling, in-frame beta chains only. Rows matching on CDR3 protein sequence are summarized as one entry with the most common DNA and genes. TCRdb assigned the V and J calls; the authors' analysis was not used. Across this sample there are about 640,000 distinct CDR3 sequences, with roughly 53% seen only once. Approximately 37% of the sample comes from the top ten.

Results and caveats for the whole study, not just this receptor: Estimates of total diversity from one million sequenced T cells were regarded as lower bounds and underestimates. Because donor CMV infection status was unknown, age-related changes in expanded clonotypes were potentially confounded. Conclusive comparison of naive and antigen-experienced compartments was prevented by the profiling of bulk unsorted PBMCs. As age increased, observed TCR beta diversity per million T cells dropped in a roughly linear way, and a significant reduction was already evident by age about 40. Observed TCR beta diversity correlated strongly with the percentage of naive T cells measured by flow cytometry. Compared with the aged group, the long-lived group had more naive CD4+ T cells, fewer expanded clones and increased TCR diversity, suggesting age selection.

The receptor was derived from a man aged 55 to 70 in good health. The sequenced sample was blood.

Here is the DNA: TGTGCCAGCAGCCCTGCGGGGCGAAACTATGGCTACACCTTC. Its coded protein is CASSPAGRNYGYTF. The chain couples TRBV28 to TRBJ1-2; possibly the D gene is TRBD1, per 5 matching bases. The CDR3 starts with the cysteine, ends with the phenylalanine, and has 14 residues. The entry retains the CDR3 DNA only, 42 bases that are in frame from base 1. Trimming takes 6 bases from V and 2 bases from J, and the germline ends sit 13 bases apart. The germline V gene supplies CDR1 MDHEN and CDR2 SYDVKM.